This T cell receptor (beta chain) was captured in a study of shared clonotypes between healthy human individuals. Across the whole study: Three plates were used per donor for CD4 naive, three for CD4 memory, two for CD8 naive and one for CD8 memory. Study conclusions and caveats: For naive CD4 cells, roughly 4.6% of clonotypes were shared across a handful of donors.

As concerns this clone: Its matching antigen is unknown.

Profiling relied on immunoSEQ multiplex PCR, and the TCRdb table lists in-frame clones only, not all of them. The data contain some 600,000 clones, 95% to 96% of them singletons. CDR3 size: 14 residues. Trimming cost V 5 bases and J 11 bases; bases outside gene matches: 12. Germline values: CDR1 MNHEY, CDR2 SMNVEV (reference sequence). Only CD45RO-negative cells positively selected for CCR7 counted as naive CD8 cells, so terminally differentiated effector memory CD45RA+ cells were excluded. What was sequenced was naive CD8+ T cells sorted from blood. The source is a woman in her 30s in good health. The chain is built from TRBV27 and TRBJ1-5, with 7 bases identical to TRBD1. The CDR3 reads CASSEGTAPEAQHF. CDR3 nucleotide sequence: TGTGCCAGCAGTGAGGGGACAGCACCTGAAGCCCAGCATTTT.